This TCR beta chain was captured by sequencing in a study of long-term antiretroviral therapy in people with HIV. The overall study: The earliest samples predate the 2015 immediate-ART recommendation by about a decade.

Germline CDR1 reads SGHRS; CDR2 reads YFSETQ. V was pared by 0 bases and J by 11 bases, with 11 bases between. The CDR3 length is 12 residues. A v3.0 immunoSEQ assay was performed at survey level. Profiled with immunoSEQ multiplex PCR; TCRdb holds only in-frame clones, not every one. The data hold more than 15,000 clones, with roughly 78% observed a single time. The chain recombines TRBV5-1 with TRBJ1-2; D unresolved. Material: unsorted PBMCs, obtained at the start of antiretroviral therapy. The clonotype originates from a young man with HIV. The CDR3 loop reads CASSLGYSLYTF. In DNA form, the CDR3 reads TGCGCCAGCAGCTTGGGATATAGCTTGTACACCTTC.